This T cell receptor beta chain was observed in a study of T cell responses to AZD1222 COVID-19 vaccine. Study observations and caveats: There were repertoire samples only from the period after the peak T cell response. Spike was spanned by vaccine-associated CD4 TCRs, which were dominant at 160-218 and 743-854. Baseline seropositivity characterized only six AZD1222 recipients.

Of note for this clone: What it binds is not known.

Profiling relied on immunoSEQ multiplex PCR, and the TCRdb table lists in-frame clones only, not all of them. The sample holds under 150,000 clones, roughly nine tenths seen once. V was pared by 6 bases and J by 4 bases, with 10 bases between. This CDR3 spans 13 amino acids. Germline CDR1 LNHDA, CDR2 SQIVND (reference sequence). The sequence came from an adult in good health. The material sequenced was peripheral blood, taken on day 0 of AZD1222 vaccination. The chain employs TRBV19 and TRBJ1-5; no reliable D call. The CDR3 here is CASRTLGNQPQHF. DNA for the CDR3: TGTGCCAGTAGGACCCTTGGGAATCAGCCCCAGCATTTT.